The clone carrying this TCR beta chain came up many times. This sample is drawn from a study of metastatic and nonmetastatic thyroid tumors. TCRdb reassembled clones from the PCR reads with MiXCR. Counted here are tens of thousands of clones, roughly 18% occurring once; the ten biggest clones make up more than 10%. Every patient was untreated before thyroid surgery. The CDR3 contains 17 residues. J gave up 3 bases and V 4 bases, and 6 bases lay outside the gene matches. The germline V gene has CDR1 MGHRA and CDR2 YSYEKL. Sample: blood. The sequence was collected from a female donor with papillary thyroid cancer or a benign thyroid nodule (not recorded which). Some clones in this sample may be carry-over from other donors' samples. This chain links TRBV4-1 with TRBJ2-7; 16 positions agree with TRBD2. The CDR3 DNA follows: TGCGCCAGCAGCCTCGGGACTAGCGGGAGGGGCGGCTACGAGCAGTACTTC. Encoded protein: CASSLGTSGRGGYEQYF.